The source of this TCR beta chain is a study of T cell repertoires in cytomegalovirus infection. On the study more broadly: Matching HLA type, along with CMV infection, was indicated by public TCR beta signatures.

Overall study results and limits: Pooled public TCR beta family frequency picked out CMV carriers with the relevant HLA. In two of eight donors, the top clonotype was HLA-C-restricted CMV-specific.

This clonotype came up a few times. Its antigen is undetermined. The CDR3 length is 14 residues. Germline-derived CDR1 and CDR2 are ENHRY and SYGVKD. Trimming removed 5 bases from V and 3 bases from J; junction bases left unmatched: 3. TCRdb called the reads again in MiXCR, with one record for every CDR3 protein. The sample lists some 300,000 distinct CDR3 sequences; approximately 15% were seen once. The sequence derives from a human donor in good health (CMV status not recorded). Some clones in this sample may be carry-over from other donors' samples. This chain uses TRBV10-3 with TRBJ1-4; 7 positions agree with TRBD1. The sequencing input was PBMCs. The CDR3 spells CAISKGTANEKLFF. The CDR3 coding sequence is TGTGCCATCAGTAAGGGGACAGCTAATGAAAAACTGTTTTTT.